The clone carrying this T cell receptor beta chain was detected a few times. This entry belongs to a study of cytomegalovirus exposure and HLA in healthy donors. V shed 7 bases, J shed 3 bases, and the junction held 8 bases outside the gene matches. CDR3 length equals 15 residues. CDR1 is SGHVS and CDR2 is FNYEAQ in the germline V gene. PCR amplification relied on 60 Vbeta primers (plus 13 Jbeta primers). TCRdb's table, derived via immunoSEQ multiplex PCR, lists solely in-frame clones and lacks some. Here the sample spans about 97,000 clones, 50% to 70% being singletons. The sequence came from a human donor in good health. The rearrangement joins TRBV7-6 to TRBJ2-2, with 7 bases that match TRBD1. The sample consisted of PBMCs. CDR3 protein: CASNPGQRDTGELFF. The CDR3 DNA reads as TGTGCCAGCAACCCGGGACAGAGAGACACCGGGGAGCTGTTTTTT.